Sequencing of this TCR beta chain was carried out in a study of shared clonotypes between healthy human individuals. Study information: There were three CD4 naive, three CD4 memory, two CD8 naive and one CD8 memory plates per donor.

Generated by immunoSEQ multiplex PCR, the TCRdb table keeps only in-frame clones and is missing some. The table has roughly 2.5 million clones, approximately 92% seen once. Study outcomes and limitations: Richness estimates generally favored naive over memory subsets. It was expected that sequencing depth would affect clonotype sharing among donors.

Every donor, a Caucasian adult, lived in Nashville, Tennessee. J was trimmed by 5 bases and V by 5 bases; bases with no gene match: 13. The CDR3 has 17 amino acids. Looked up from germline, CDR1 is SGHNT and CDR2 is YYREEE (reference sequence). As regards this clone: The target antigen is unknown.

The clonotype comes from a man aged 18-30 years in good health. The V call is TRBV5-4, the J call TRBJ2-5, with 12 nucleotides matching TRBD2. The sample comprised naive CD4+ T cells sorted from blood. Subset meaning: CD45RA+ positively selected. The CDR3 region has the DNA TGTGCCAGCAGTTCCTCCCTAGCGGGAGGGCTTGGGGAGACCCAGTACTTC. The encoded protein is CASSSSLAGGLGETQYF. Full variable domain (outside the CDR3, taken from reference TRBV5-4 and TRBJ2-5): ETGVTQSPTHLIKTRGQQVTLRCSSQSGHNTVSWYQQALGQGPQFIFQYYREEENGRGNFPPRFSGLQFPNYSSELNVNALELDDSALYLCASSSSLAGGLGETQYFGPGTRLLVL.